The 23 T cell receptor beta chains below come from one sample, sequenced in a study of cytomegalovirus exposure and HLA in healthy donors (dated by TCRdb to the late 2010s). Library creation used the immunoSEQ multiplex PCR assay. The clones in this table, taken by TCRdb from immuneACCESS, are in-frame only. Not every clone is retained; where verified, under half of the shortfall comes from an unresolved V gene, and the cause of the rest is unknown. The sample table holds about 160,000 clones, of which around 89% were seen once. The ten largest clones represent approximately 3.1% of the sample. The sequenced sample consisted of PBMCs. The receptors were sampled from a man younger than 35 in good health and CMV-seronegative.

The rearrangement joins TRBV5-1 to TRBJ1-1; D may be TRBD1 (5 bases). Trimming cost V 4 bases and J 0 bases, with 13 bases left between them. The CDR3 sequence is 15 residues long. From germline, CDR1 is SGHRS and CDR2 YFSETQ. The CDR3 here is CASSPGPTVNTEAFF. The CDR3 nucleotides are TGCGCCAGCAGCCCGGGTCCGACAGTGAACACTGAAGCTTTCTTT.

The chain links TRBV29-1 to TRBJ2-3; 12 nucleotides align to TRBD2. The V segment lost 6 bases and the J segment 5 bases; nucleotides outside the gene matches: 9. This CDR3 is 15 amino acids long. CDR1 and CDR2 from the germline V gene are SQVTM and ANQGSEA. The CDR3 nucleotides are TGCAGCGTCCCAACTAGCGGGGGGAACGGAGATACGCAGTATTTT. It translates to CSVPTSGGNGDTQYF.

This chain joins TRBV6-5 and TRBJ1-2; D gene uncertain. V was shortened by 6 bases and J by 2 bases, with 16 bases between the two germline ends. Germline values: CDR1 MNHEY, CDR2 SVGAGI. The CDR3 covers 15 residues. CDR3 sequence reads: CASSTTTAANYGYTF. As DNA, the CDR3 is TGTGCCAGCAGCACCACAACTGCGGCGAACTATGGCTACACCTTC.

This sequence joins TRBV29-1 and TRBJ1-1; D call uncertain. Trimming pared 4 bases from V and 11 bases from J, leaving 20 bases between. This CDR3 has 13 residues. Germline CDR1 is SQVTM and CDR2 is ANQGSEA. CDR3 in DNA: TGCAGCGTTGGGATATCCGAGGGTACCGACGCTTTCTTT. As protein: CSVGISEGTDAFF.

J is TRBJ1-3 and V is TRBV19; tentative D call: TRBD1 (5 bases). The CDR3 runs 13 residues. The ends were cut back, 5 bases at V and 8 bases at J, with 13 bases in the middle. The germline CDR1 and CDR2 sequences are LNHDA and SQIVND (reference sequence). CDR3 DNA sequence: TGTGCCAGTAGTCCCCGTCGGGGGGACACCATATATTTT. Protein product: CASSPRRGDTIYF.

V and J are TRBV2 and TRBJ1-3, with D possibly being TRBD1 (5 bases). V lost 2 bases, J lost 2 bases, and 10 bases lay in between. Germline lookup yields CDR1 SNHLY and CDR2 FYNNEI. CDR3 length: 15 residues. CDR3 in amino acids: CASSETGKTGNTIYF. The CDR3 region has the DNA TGTGCCAGCAGTGAAACAGGCAAGACTGGAAACACCATATATTTT.

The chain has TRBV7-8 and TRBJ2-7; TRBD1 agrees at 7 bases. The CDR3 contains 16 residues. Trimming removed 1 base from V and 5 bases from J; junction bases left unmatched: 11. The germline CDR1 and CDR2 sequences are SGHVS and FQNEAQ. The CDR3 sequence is CASSLGPVTGSDEQYF. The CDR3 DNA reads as TGTGCCAGCAGCTTAGGACCAGTGACAGGGTCGGACGAGCAGTACTTC.

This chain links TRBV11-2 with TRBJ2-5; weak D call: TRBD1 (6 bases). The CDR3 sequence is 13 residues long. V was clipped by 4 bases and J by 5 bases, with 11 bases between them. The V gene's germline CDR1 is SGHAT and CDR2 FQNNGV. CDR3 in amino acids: CASSWQGHETQYF. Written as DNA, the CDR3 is TGTGCCAGCAGCTGGCAGGGGCATGAGACCCAGTACTTC.

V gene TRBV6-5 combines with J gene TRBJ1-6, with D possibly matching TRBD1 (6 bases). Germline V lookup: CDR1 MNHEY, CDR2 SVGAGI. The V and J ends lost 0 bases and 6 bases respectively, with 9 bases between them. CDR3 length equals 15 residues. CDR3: CASSYSTQGNSPLHF. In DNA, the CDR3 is TGTGCCAGCAGTTACTCGACACAGGGTAATTCACCCCTCCACTTT.

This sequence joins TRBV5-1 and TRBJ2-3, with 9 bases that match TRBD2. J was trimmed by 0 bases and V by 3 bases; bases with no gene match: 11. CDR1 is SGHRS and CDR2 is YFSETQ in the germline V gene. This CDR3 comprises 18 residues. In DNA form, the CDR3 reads TGCGCCAGCAGCTGGGCTAGCGGGAACTCCGCTAGCACAGATACGCAGTATTTT. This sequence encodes CASSWASGNSASTDTQYF.

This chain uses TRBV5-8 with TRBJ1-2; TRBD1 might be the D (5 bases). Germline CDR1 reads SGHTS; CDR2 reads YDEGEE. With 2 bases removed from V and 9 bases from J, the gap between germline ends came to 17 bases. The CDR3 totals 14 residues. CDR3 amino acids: CASSLETEAASYTF. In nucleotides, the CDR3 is TGTGCCAGCAGCTTAGAGACAGAGGCCGCGAGCTACACCTTC.

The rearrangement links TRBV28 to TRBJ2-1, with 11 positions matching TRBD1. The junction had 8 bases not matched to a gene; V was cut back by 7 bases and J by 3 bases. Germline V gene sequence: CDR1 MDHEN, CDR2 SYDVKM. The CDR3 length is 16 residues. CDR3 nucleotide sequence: TGTGCCAGCACCCGAAGGGGACAGGGGGTCTACAATGAGCAGTTCTTC. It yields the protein CASTRRGQGVYNEQFF.

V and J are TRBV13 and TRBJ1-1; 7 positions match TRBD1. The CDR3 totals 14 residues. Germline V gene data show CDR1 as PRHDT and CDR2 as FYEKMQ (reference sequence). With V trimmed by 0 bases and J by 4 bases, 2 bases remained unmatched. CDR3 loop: CASSLGKGATEAFF. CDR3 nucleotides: TGTGCCAGCAGCTTAGGCAAGGGGGCCACTGAAGCTTTCTTT.

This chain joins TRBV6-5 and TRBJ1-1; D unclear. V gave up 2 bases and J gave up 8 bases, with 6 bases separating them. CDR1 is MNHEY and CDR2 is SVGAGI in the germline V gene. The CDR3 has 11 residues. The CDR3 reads CASSYREEAFF. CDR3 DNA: TGTGCCAGCAGTTACAGGGAGGAAGCTTTCTTT.

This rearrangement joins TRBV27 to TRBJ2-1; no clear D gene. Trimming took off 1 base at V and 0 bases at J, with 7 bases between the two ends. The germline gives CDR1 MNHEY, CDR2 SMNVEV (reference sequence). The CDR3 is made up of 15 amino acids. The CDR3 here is CASSLYKSSYNEQFF. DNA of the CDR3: TGTGCCAGCAGTTTATATAAGAGCTCCTACAATGAGCAGTTCTTC.

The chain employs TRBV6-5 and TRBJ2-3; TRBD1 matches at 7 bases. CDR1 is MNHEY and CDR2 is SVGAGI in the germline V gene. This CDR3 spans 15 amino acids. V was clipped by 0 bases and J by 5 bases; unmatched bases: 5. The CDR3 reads CASSYSPGQRDTQYF. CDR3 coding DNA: TGTGCCAGCAGTTACTCTCCGGGACAGCGAGATACGCAGTATTTT.

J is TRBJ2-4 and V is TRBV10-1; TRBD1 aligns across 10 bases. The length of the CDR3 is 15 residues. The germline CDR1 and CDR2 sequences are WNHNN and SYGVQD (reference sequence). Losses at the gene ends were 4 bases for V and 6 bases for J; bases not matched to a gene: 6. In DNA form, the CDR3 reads TGCGCCAGCAGTGCCCCCCGGGACAGGGGAAACATTCAGTACTTC. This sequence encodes CASSAPRDRGNIQYF.

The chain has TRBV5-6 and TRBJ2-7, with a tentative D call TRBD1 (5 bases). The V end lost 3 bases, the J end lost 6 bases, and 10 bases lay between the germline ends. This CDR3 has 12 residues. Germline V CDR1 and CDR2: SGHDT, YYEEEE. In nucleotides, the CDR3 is TGTGCCAGCAGCTGGACATCTGGCGAGCAGTACGTC. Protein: CASSWTSGEQYV.

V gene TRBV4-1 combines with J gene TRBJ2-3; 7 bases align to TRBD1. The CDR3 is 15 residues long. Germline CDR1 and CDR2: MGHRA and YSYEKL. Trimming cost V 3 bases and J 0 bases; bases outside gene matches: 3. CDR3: CASSHPQGSTDTQYF. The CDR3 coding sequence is TGCGCCAGCAGCCATCCACAGGGGAGCACAGATACGCAGTATTTT.

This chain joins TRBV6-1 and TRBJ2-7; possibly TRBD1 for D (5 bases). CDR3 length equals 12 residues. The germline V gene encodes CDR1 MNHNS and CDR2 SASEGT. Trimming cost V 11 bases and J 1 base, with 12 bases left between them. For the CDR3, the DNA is TGTGCCTCCCAAGGGGATTCCTACGAGCAGTACGTC. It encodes CASQGDSYEQYV.

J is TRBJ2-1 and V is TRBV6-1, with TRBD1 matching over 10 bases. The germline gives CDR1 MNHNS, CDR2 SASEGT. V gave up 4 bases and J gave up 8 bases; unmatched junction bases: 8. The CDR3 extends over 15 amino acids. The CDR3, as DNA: TGTGCCAGCAGTGGCCGGGACAGGGGAATCTATGAGCAGTTCTTC. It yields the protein CASSGRDRGIYEQFF.

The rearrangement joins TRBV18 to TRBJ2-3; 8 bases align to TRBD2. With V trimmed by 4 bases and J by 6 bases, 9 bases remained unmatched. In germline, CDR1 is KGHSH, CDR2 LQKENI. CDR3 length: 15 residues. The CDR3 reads CASSLGLGVTDTQYF. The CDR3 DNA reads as TGTGCCAGCTCACTGGGACTAGGGGTGACGGATACGCAGTATTTT.

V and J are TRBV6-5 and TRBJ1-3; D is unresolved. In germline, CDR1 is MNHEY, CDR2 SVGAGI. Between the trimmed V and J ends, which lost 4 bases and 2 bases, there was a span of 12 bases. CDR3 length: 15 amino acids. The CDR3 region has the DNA TGTGCCAGCAGTTTCCGCGGGGTAACTGGAAACACCATATATTTT. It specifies CASSFRGVTGNTIYF.